The sample holds many counts of the clone carrying this TCR beta chain. This entry belongs to a study of breast tumors, draining lymph nodes, adjacent tissues. V shed 6 bases and J 4 bases; nucleotides not matched to a gene: 8. The CDR3 is made up of 14 amino acids. Germline CDR1 LNHDA, CDR2 SQIVND (reference sequence). TCRdb used MiXCR to reprocess the multiplex PCR reads, holding one entry per CDR3 protein. The table records roughly 100,000 distinct CDR3 sequences, around 30% of them present only once. Breast cancer patients provided tissue from their axillary draining lymph nodes. This receptor was identified in a female donor with breast cancer. Some clones in this sample may be carry-over from other donors' samples. The chain links TRBV19 to TRBJ1-2, with 7 bases lining up with TRBD1. Source material: axillary lymph node tissue. The CDR3 DNA reads as TGTGCCAGTAGGAGGGACAGCGGCTCCTATGGCTACACCTTC. It encodes CASRRDSGSYGYTF.